This T cell receptor beta chain was captured by sequencing in a study of T cell responses to AZD1222 COVID-19 vaccine. CDR1 and CDR2 from the germline V gene are SNHLY and FYNNEI. The CDR3 consists of 15 residues. V trimming: 5 bases; J trimming: 5 bases; junction bases outside the gene matches: 9. Both about-4-week and about-12-week second-dose recipients were combined. The sample holds one count of this clone. Its target is unknown. The study, taken as a whole, reports: With two AZD1222 doses given, Spike-specific TCR breadth and depth both rose. Repertoire samples came only from after the peak T cell response.

Repertoires were generated with immunoSEQ multiplex PCR, while TCRdb's copy carries only in-frame clones and drops some. In the table there are 100,000 or so clones, about 87% of which are singletons. This receptor was taken from an adult who received the AZD1222 COVID-19 vaccine. Sequences were derived from peripheral blood, sampled 28 days after the second AZD1222 dose. The chain combines TRBV2 with TRBJ2-5; 9 bases fit TRBD1. CDR3: CASSSGTGYEETQYF. CDR3 bases: TGTGCCAGCAGTTCCGGGACAGGGTACGAGGAGACCCAGTACTTC.